The 25 T cell receptor beta chains presented below share a single source sample, sequenced in a study of spatial heterogeneity in lung cancer. Each CDR3 protein gets one entry after TCRdb re-called the 5' RACE reads with MiXCR. This repertoire shows fewer than 20,000 distinct CDR3 sequences, 6.5% to 8% found once; its top ten account for about 20%. Broader study findings: Counts of expanded alpha and beta TCRs within tumors tracked the tumor nonsynonymous mutation count.

These receptors have no known antigen. The time point denotes: sample taken at primary tumor resection. Sequenced here: lung tumor tissue, sampled at surgery. The receptors stem from a female donor with early-stage non-small cell lung cancer.

Of note for this clonotype: One end of the junction fails to match germline, which may point to a read error. Found in a library prepared for alpha chains, this beta chain is an off-target read, and its abundance has little meaning. The rearrangement joins TRBV11-1 to TRBJ1-4, with unresolved D. Per germline, CDR1 SGHAT and CDR2 FQDESV (reference sequence). The CDR3 covers 15 residues. This chain's CDR3 is CAGSRDLGDNEKLFF. The DNA of the CDR3 is TGTGCCGGCAGCCGTGACCTTGGGGATAATGAAAAACTGTTTTTT.

This clonotype was detected a few times. A library prepared for alpha chains yielded this beta chain as an off-target read; its size is of little meaning. This chain joins TRBV25-1 and TRBJ2-1; D may be TRBD2 (6 bases). Trimming took off 6 bases at V and 2 bases at J, with 11 bases between the two ends. The CDR3 runs to 14 residues. The germline V gene encodes CDR1 MGHDK and CDR2 SYGVNS. This chain's CDR3 is CASRGLSPYNEQFF. The CDR3 DNA sequence: TGTGCCAGCAGGGGACTGTCCCCCTACAATGAGCAGTTCTTC.

A word on this clonotype: Since it is a stray read in a library aimed at alpha chains, this beta chain has a size that is not meaningful. The gene calls are TRBV4-1 and TRBJ1-4; D is possibly TRBD1 (5 bases). Germline values: CDR1 MGHRA, CDR2 YSYEKL. The CDR3 is 16 residues long. The ends were cut back, 0 bases at V and 4 bases at J, with 12 bases in the middle. CDR3 nucleotide sequence: TGCGCCAGCAGCCAAGAGCGGAGACAGCGTAATGAAAAACTGTTTTTT. Its protein is CASSQERRQRNEKLFF.

This clonotype was recorded many times. The library was prepared for alpha chains; this beta chain is a stray read, so its frequency means little. The V call is TRBV2, the J call TRBJ2-1; the D gene could be TRBD1 or TRBD2 (5 bases each). The CDR3 is 12 amino acids. Germline V gene lookup returns CDR1 SNHLY and CDR2 FYNNEI. Trimming cost V 5 bases and J 12 bases, with 14 bases left between them. Here the CDR3 reads CASSNLGDVQFF. CDR3 sequence (DNA): TGTGCCAGCAGTAATCTGGGGGACGTGCAGTTCTTC.

This clonotype was recorded at least ten times. This beta chain was picked up by a library intended for alpha chains and is off target, so its count carries little meaning. The V call is TRBV7-8, the J call TRBJ2-5, with 7 bases matching TRBD2. Germline loops: CDR1 SGHVS, CDR2 FQNEAQ. The length of the CDR3 is 15 residues. Germline trimming cut 2 bases from V and 2 bases from J; bases unmatched to any gene: 5. CDR3 in DNA: TGTGCCAGCAGCTTACTAGCGGCCCCTCAAGAGACCCAGTACTTC. This translates into CASSLLAAPQETQYF.

This clonotype was picked up many times. This beta chain represents an off-target read in a library built for alpha chains; its size is of limited meaning. This chain connects TRBV29-1 to TRBJ1-2, with a tentative D call TRBD1 (6 bases). Trimming took off 7 bases at V and 1 base at J, with 13 bases between the two ends. Germline loops: CDR1 SQVTM, CDR2 ANQGSEA. The CDR3 is 13 amino acids. The CDR3 nucleotides are TGCAGCGCCGGGCCAGGGGATAACTATGGCTACACCTTC. The encoded protein is CSAGPGDNYGYTF.

The table lists this clonotype with many counts. This beta chain turned up in a library designed for alpha chains; as an off-target read, its abundance says little. The genes are TRBV12-3 or TRBV12-4 and TRBJ2-2; no clear D gene. The length of the CDR3 is 15 residues. Trimming shortened V by 6 bases and J by 0 bases, and 11 bases separated the two germline ends. The CDR3 loop reads CASSHPRPNTGELFF. The DNA of the CDR3 is TGTGCCAGCAGCCACCCCAGGCCGAACACCGGGGAGCTGTTTTTT.

This clonotype was recorded a few times. With the library built for alpha chains, this beta chain is off target and its frequency is not meaningful. The CDR3 DNA is TGTGCCAGCAGTTTCGTGACAGGGGCGAACACTGAAGCTTTCTTT. Protein: CASSFVTGANTEAFF. The chain links TRBV12-3 or TRBV12-4 to TRBJ1-1; TRBD1 matches 8 bases. This CDR3 has 15 residues. V shed 3 bases and J 1 base; nucleotides not matched to a gene: 4.

Remarks on this clonotype: For a library built for alpha chains, this beta chain is a stray read; little rests on its size. The chain recombines TRBV13 with TRBJ1-1, with D perhaps matching TRBD1 (5 bases). The V gene's germline CDR1 is PRHDT and CDR2 FYEKMQ (reference sequence). The germline V and J ends were trimmed by 6 bases and 1 base, with 15 bases remaining between them. The CDR3 loop spans 15 amino acids. The CDR3 nucleotides are TGTGCCAGCAGTCGGGGGAGGCAGGAGAACACTGAAGCTTTCTTT. This translates into CASSRGRQENTEAFF.

A remark on this clonotype: Found in a library prepared for alpha chains, this beta chain is an off-target read, and its abundance has little meaning. The chain recombines TRBV12-3 or TRBV12-4 with TRBJ2-3; a possible D gene is TRBD1 (6 bases). V dropped 7 bases and J dropped 0 bases, with 26 bases sitting between them. The CDR3 runs to 19 residues. The CDR3: CASTPGPGQRTSSTDTQYF. The CDR3 DNA reads as TGTGCCAGCACCCCTGGACCGGGACAACGCACCTCTAGCACAGATACGCAGTATTTT.

This clonotype showed up many times. The library was prepared for alpha chains; this beta chain is a stray read, so its frequency means little. The chain recombines TRBV25-1 with TRBJ1-2; tentative D call: TRBD1 (6 bases). Germline V gives CDR1 MGHDK, CDR2 SYGVNS. The CDR3 runs to 15 residues. V was cut by 3 bases and J by 0 bases, with 11 bases left in between. The CDR3: CASSEEDRSNYGYTF. The CDR3 DNA reads TGTGCCAGCAGTGAGGAAGACAGGTCTAACTATGGCTACACCTTC.

At least ten counts were recorded for this clonotype. This beta chain slipped into a library made for alpha chains as a stray read, so its size is not meaningful. This CDR3 reads CASSDREGQGIPYGYTF. In DNA form, the CDR3 reads TGTGCCAGCAGTGATCGTGAGGGACAGGGTATCCCCTATGGCTACACCTTC. The genes are TRBV2 and TRBJ1-2, with 9 bases that match TRBD1. The CDR3 loop spans 17 amino acids. From germline, CDR1 is SNHLY and CDR2 FYNNEI. After removal of 3 bases from V and 4 bases from J, the junction contained 12 bases not matched to a gene.

This clonotype was observed at least ten times. This beta chain turned up in a library designed for alpha chains; as an off-target read, its abundance says little. This sequence joins TRBV27 and TRBJ1-5; 9 nucleotides line up with TRBD1. With V trimmed by 6 bases and J by 0 bases, 9 bases remained unmatched. Per germline, CDR1 MNHEY and CDR2 SMNVEV (reference sequence). This CDR3 contains 17 residues. CDR3 DNA sequence: TGTGCCAGCAGGATTGGGACAGGGCTCAGTAGCAATCAGCCCCAGCATTTT. It translates to CASRIGTGLSSNQPQHF.

The sample holds a few counts of this clonotype. This beta chain is a stray sequence in a library constructed for alpha chains; its clone size is not meaningful. The chain carries TRBV5-1 and TRBJ2-2; the D gene is possibly TRBD2 (5 bases). Germline loops: CDR1 SGHRS, CDR2 YFSETQ. The CDR3 consists of 15 residues. V lost 0 bases, J lost 5 bases, and 11 bases lay in between. The CDR3, as DNA: TGCGCCAGCAGCTTGGGGGCAGGCGGGACCGGGGAGCTGTTTTTT. Translation gives CASSLGAGGTGELFF. Together with reference TRBV5-1 and TRBJ2-2, the CDR3 gives the full variable domain: KAGVTQTPRYLIKTRGQQVTLSCSPISGHRSVSWYQQTPGQGLQFLFEYFSETQRNKGNFPGRFSGRQFSNSRSEMNVSTLELGDSALYLCASSLGAGGTGELFFGEGSRLTVL.

The sample holds many counts of this clonotype. With the library built for alpha chains, this beta chain is off target and its frequency is not meaningful. The V call is TRBV9, the J call TRBJ1-6; TRBD1 might be the D (5 bases). The ends were cut back, 0 bases at V and 9 bases at J, with 10 bases in the middle. The CDR3 sequence is 14 residues long. Germline V CDR1 and CDR2: SGDLS, YYNGEE. CDR3: CASSVATGGSPLHF. The CDR3 nucleotides read TGTGCCAGCAGCGTAGCTACGGGGGGTTCACCCCTCCACTTT.

This clonotype was counted ten times or more. This beta chain is an unintended read in a library built for alpha chains; its size means little. The chain is built from TRBV10-3 and TRBJ2-2, with 7 bases lining up with TRBD1. V lost 2 bases and J lost 1; bases outside the gene matches: 4. CDR3 length: 16 residues. Germline loops: CDR1 ENHRY, CDR2 SYGVKD. CDR3: CAISEARTGNTGELFF. Written as DNA, the CDR3 is TGTGCCATCAGTGAGGCCCGGACAGGGAACACCGGGGAGCTGTTTTTT.

Many counts were recorded for this clonotype. This beta chain is an unintended read in a library built for alpha chains; its size means little. The chain has TRBV13 and TRBJ2-3; 8 bases are shared with TRBD1. Germline values: CDR1 PRHDT, CDR2 FYEKMQ (reference sequence). The CDR3 runs 16 residues. Trimming removed 4 bases from V and 2 bases from J; junction bases left unmatched: 8. CDR3 DNA: TGTGCCAGCAGCTCGGTGGACAGGGCAGTCACAGATACGCAGTATTTT. It is translated as CASSSVDRAVTDTQYF.

This clonotype appeared many times. The size of this beta chain means little, since it is a stray read in a library made for alpha chains. The chain recombines TRBV27 with TRBJ2-3; D possibly matches TRBD1 or TRBD2 (6 bases each). The CDR3 is made up of 15 amino acids. V shed 5 bases and J shed 1 base, with 13 bases lying between them. Germline loops: CDR1 MNHEY, CDR2 SMNVEV (reference sequence). CDR3 protein: CASSKGGRGTDTQYF. The CDR3 DNA reads TGTGCCAGCAGTAAGGGGGGCAGGGGCACAGATACGCAGTATTTT.

This clonotype appeared many times. In a library made to pick up alpha chains, this beta chain is a stray read with a size that means little. The chain couples TRBV5-1 to TRBJ1-1; weak D call: TRBD1 (6 bases). The germline V and J ends were trimmed by 1 base and 7 bases, with 11 bases remaining between them. The germline V gene encodes CDR1 SGHRS and CDR2 YFSETQ. This CDR3 spans 13 amino acids. The CDR3 spells CASSLISDSEAFF. CDR3 sequence (DNA): TGCGCCAGCAGCTTGATTTCGGACAGTGAAGCTTTCTTT.

This clonotype was seen ten or more times. A library prepared for alpha chains yielded this beta chain as an off-target read; its size is of little meaning. V and J are TRBV6-5 and TRBJ1-2, with TRBD1 matching 7 bases. The CDR3 covers 13 residues. Germline values: CDR1 MNHEY, CDR2 SVGAGI. J was trimmed by 6 bases and V by 6 bases; bases with no gene match: 7. CDR3 DNA sequence: TGTGCCAGCAGCCGACAGGGCCCGGATGGCTACACCTTC. Its translation: CASSRQGPDGYTF.

There are many counts of this clonotype. The library was designed around alpha chains, so this beta chain is a stray read whose abundance carries little weight. V is TRBV4-1 and J is TRBJ2-1, with TRBD1 matching 7 bases. Germline lookup yields CDR1 MGHRA and CDR2 YSYEKL. The V and J ends lost 0 bases and 4 bases, in that order; junction bases with no gene match: 0. This CDR3 has 14 residues. CDR3 residues: CASSQEQGYNEQFF. DNA of the CDR3: TGCGCCAGCAGCCAAGAACAGGGGTACAATGAGCAGTTCTTC.

This clonotype was counted only a few times. This beta chain is a stray sequence in a library constructed for alpha chains; its clone size is not meaningful. V is TRBV2 and J is TRBJ2-1; 8 nucleotides match TRBD2. Germline V gene lookup returns CDR1 SNHLY and CDR2 FYNNEI. Trimming at V came to 4 bases and at J to 0 bases, leaving 8 bases not matched to a gene. The CDR3 spans 17 residues. CDR3 residues: CASSGGRGASSYNEQFF. In DNA form, the CDR3 reads TGTGCCAGCAGTGGTGGGCGGGGGGCCAGCTCCTACAATGAGCAGTTCTTC.

This clonotype was observed many times. This beta chain is off target for a library built for alpha chains, so its abundance means little. The chain is built from TRBV20-1 and TRBJ1-6; perhaps TRBD1 as D (5 bases). The germline CDR1 and CDR2 sequences are DFQATT and SNEGSKA (reference sequence). This CDR3 is 15 amino acids long. With 1 base removed from V and 5 bases from J, the gap between germline ends came to 12 bases. The CDR3 loop reads CSARGSGKNNSPLHF. The CDR3 region has the DNA TGCAGTGCTAGAGGATCAGGGAAAAATAATTCACCCCTCCACTTT.

This clonotype was picked up a small number of times. This beta chain slipped into a library made for alpha chains as a stray read, so its size is not meaningful. The V gene is TRBV14, the J gene TRBJ2-5, with D perhaps TRBD1 (7 bases). Germline V gene data show CDR1 as SGHDN and CDR2 as FVKESK. V dropped 1 base and J dropped 3 bases, with 12 bases sitting between them. There are 15 residues in the CDR3. The CDR3 protein is CASSQVAGGKETQYF. DNA of the CDR3: TGTGCCAGCAGCCAAGTTGCAGGGGGGAAAGAGACCCAGTACTTC.

Of note for this clonotype: Since it is a stray read in a library aimed at alpha chains, this beta chain has a size that is not meaningful. The V and J genes are TRBV4-2 and TRBJ1-2; TRBD1 agrees at 10 bases. CDR3 length: 17 amino acids. Trimming at V came to 5 bases and at J to 0 bases, leaving 9 bases not matched to a gene. Germline values: CDR1 LGHNA, CDR2 YNFKEQ. The CDR3 sequence is CASSERQGALTNYGYTF. CDR3 coding DNA: TGTGCCAGCAGCGAACGACAGGGGGCCTTAACTAACTATGGCTACACCTTC.